Following are 19 T cell receptor beta chains from one sample sequenced in a study of radiation and T cells in renal cell carcinoma. The data were produced by immunoSEQ multiplex PCR, yet TCRdb's version contains in-frame clones alone and is incomplete. The table records 18,000 or so clones, approximately 62% of them present only once. Treatment denoted: treatment-naive control, cytoreductive nephrectomy. The sequences come from tumor tissue, collected from a patient whose treatment was nephrectomy without radiotherapy. All receptors come from a man in his forties or fifties with renal cell carcinoma.

This chain uses TRBV4-3 with TRBJ2-2; D gene unclear. Germline assignment: CDR1 LGHNA and CDR2 YSLEER. This CDR3 comprises 15 residues. V lost 4 bases and J lost 0, with 9 bases in between. CDR3 in amino acids: CASSRNKPNTGELFF. The CDR3 DNA reads TGCGCCAGCAGCCGAAATAAGCCGAACACCGGGGAGCTGTTTTTT.

V usage is TRBV6-1 and J usage is TRBJ2-1; no reliable D call. The CDR3 covers 13 residues. Trimming took off 0 bases at V and 5 bases at J, with 5 bases between the two ends. Germline CDR1 and CDR2: MNHNS and SASEGT. CDR3 DNA: TGTGCCAGCAGTGAAGCGATACACAATGAGCAGTTCTTC. It yields the protein CASSEAIHNEQFF.

This chain joins TRBV9 and TRBJ2-7, with D perhaps TRBD2 (5 bases). CDR1 and CDR2 (germline): SGDLS, YYNGEE. The CDR3 is 13 amino acids. V lost 1 base to trimming and J lost 3 bases, with 8 bases between them. The CDR3 loop reads CASSVRGDYEQYF. DNA for the CDR3: TGTGCCAGCAGCGTACGGGGAGACTACGAGCAGTACTTC.

The CDR3 region is CASSLAQRSTDTQYF. The CDR3 DNA reads TGCGCCAGCAGCTTGGCACAGCGGAGCACAGATACGCAGTATTTT. The chain recombines TRBV5-1 with TRBJ2-3, with D perhaps TRBD2 (5 bases). The V end was cut by 0 bases, the J end by 0 bases, with 8 bases between. CDR1 and CDR2 from the germline V gene are SGHRS and YFSETQ. There are 15 residues in the CDR3. The entire variable domain, with the rest obtained from reference TRBV5-1 and TRBJ2-3, is as follows: KAGVTQTPRYLIKTRGQQVTLSCSPISGHRSVSWYQQTPGQGLQFLFEYFSETQRNKGNFPGRFSGRQFSNSRSEMNVSTLELGDSALYLCASSLAQRSTDTQYFGPGTRLTVL.

V is TRBV30 and J is TRBJ1-6; D call uncertain. The ends were cut back, 2 bases at V and 5 bases at J, with 7 bases in the middle. The CDR3 is 13 amino acids. Germline CDR1 reads GTSNPN; CDR2 reads SVGIG (reference sequence). CDR3 residues: CAWSNGDNSPLHF. For the CDR3, the DNA is TGTGCCTGGAGTAACGGAGATAATTCACCCCTCCACTTT.

The V and J genes are TRBV7-3 and TRBJ2-2; 8 positions match TRBD2. V lost 4 bases, J lost 7 bases, and 5 bases stayed unmatched. From germline, CDR1 is SGHTA and CDR2 FQGTGA. The CDR3 runs to 14 residues. The CDR3, as DNA: TGTGCCAGCAGCTCGACTAGCGTGAGCGGGGAGCTGTTTTTT. Translating gives CASSSTSVSGELFF.

In its sample, this clone was seen a few times. Other nucleotide sequences from this sample produce the same CDR3. The V and J genes are TRBV4-1 and TRBJ1-1, with D perhaps matching TRBD1 (6 bases). Looked up from germline, CDR1 is MGHRA and CDR2 is YSYEKL. CDR3 length: 13 residues. The V end was cut by 1 base, the J end by 5 bases, with 8 bases between. CDR3 sequence: CASSQGRGTEAFF. CDR3 nucleotides: TGCGCCAGCAGCCAAGGAAGGGGGACTGAAGCTTTCTTT.

In this sample, this clone turned up a few times. The CDR3 region is CASSPQLNTEAFF. DNA of the CDR3: TGTGCCAGCTCACCCCAGTTGAACACTGAAGCTTTCTTT. This chain connects TRBV18 to TRBJ1-1; no clear D. Trimming left V 3 bases short and J 0 bases short, with 5 bases between. This CDR3 has 13 amino acids. The germline CDR1 and CDR2 sequences are KGHSH and LQKENI.

V is TRBV7-6 and J is TRBJ2-2; TRBD1 is a possible D gene (5 bases). Per germline, CDR1 SGHVS and CDR2 FNYEAQ. The CDR3 totals 18 residues. Trimming removed 1 base from V and 5 bases from J, with 20 bases in between. The chain's CDR3 is CASSLEVPRQGLTGELFF. The CDR3 DNA reads TGTGCCAGCAGCTTAGAGGTTCCAAGGCAGGGTCTAACCGGGGAGCTGTTTTTT.

The V gene is TRBV30, the J gene TRBJ1-5; possibly TRBD1 for D (5 bases). In germline, CDR1 is GTSNPN, CDR2 SVGIG (reference sequence). CDR3 length: 14 amino acids. Trimming pared 2 bases from V and 6 bases from J, leaving 14 bases between. The CDR3 nucleotides are TGTGCCTGGAGTTCCGGGACGAACTCTCAGCCCCAGCATTTT. It codes for CAWSSGTNSQPQHF.

The J gene is TRBJ1-2, the V gene TRBV6-5, with D possibly TRBD1 on 6 matching bases. The CDR3 spans 14 residues. CDR1 is MNHEY and CDR2 is SVGAGI in the germline V gene. The V end lost 5 bases, the J end lost 1 base, and 11 bases lay between the germline ends. CDR3 in DNA: TGTGCCAGCAGTCTGGACAGATATAACTATGGCTACACCTTC. Translation: CASSLDRYNYGYTF.

This clone occurred once. The chain couples TRBV7-2 to TRBJ2-1; D is unclear. This CDR3 contains 12 residues. Germline lookup yields CDR1 SGHTA and CDR2 FQGNSA. Trimming left V 1 base short and J 8 bases short, with 6 bases between. The CDR3 DNA reads as TGTGCCAGCAGCTTAGGTAGGTATGAGCAGTTCTTC. It is translated as CASSLGRYEQFF.

The sample holds a few counts of this clone. The gene calls are TRBV28 and TRBJ2-2; D uncertain. CDR3 length equals 12 residues. Trimming pared 2 bases from V and 7 bases from J, leaving 5 bases between. Germline assignment: CDR1 MDHEN and CDR2 SYDVKM. CDR3 protein: CASSLIIGELFF. The CDR3 DNA follows: TGTGCCAGCAGTTTAATTATCGGGGAGCTGTTTTTT.

The rearrangement joins TRBV2 to TRBJ2-1; either TRBD1 or TRBD2 may fit D (5 bases each). This CDR3 is built from 12 residues. The ends were cut back, 8 bases at V and 9 bases at J, with 14 bases in the middle. Germline-derived CDR1 and CDR2 are SNHLY and FYNNEI. CDR3 residues: CASGSPGREQFF. CDR3 coding DNA: TGTGCCAGCGGTAGTCCGGGGCGTGAGCAGTTCTTC.

This sequence joins TRBV5-1 and TRBJ2-2, with TRBD2 matching over 11 bases. The germline V gene encodes CDR1 SGHRS and CDR2 YFSETQ. The CDR3 is made up of 16 amino acids. The trim removed 3 bases at V and 4 bases at J, leaving 5 bases unmatched. This CDR3 is CASSSGLAAGTGELFF. The CDR3 nucleotides are TGCGCCAGCAGCTCGGGACTAGCGGCAGGCACCGGGGAGCTGTTTTTT.

The CDR3 region has the DNA TGTGCCAGCAGCTCCCGATTCCCCGGACGCTTGACGCCCTACGAGCAGTACTTC. Its protein product is CASSSRFPGRLTPYEQYF. J is TRBJ2-7 and V is TRBV5-6; the D is unclear. V was shortened by 3 bases and J by 2 bases, with 24 bases between the two germline ends. The CDR3 is made up of 18 amino acids. Germline V gene lookup returns CDR1 SGHDT and CDR2 YYEEEE.

This clone has more than one count but fewer than ten. The CDR3 here is CASSLLAGVGNEQFF. CDR3 DNA: TGCGCCAGCAGCCTACTAGCGGGAGTCGGGAATGAGCAGTTCTTC. The chain links TRBV5-1 to TRBJ2-1; 11 nucleotides line up with TRBD2. The CDR3 is made up of 15 amino acids. V lost 4 bases, J lost 7 bases, and 7 bases stayed unmatched. Germline loops: CDR1 SGHRS, CDR2 YFSETQ.

For this clone: At one boundary the junction diverges from the germline segment, which might be a read error. This chain uses TRBV5-1 with TRBJ2-6; D uncertain. The CDR3 contains 15 residues. Germline values: CDR1 SGHRS, CDR2 YFSETQ. CDR3 sequence (DNA): TGCGCCAGCAACTTGGATGTCTCCGGGGCCAACGTCCTGACTTTC. The encoded protein is CASNLDVSGANVLTF.

This sequence joins TRBV6-5 and TRBJ2-2; D is unresolved. This CDR3 is 14 amino acids long. The germline V and J ends were trimmed by 7 bases and 1 base, with 10 bases remaining between them. Germline V CDR1 and CDR2: MNHEY, SVGAGI. CDR3 sequence (DNA): TGTGCCAGCACCGGGCAGGTGAACACCGGGGAGCTGTTTTTT. It codes for CASTGQVNTGELFF.